The 12 T cell receptor beta chains given below trace back to one sample, sequenced in a study of OX40 agonist ivuxolimab in advanced cancers. Here immunoSEQ multiplex PCR was the method, and the copy in TCRdb shows in-frame clones only, minus some. The sample shows tens of thousands of clones, 83% of them seen only once. This specimen was CD4+ or CD8+ T cells sorted from blood, taken in a trial of the OX40 agonist ivuxolimab. The receptors were gathered from an adult with an advanced solid tumor such as melanoma, head and neck, liver or kidney cancer.

V gene TRBV6-5 combines with J gene TRBJ2-7; 9 bases are a match to TRBD1. Trimming took 5 bases from V and 1 from J; bases not matched to a gene: 6. CDR1 and CDR2 from the germline V gene are MNHEY and SVGAGI. This CDR3 comprises 15 residues. The CDR3 region has the DNA TGTGCCAGCAGTAATTCCGGGACAGGGTCCTACGAGCAGTACTTC. It codes for CASSNSGTGSYEQYF.

This chain connects TRBV15 to TRBJ2-7; TRBD2 is a possible D gene (5 bases). Trimming cost V 8 bases and J 5 bases, with 13 bases left between them. This CDR3 has 12 residues. Germline-derived CDR1 and CDR2 are LNHNV and YYDKDF (reference sequence). CDR3 region: CATEGIHDEQYF. CDR3 DNA sequence: TGTGCCACCGAGGGCATTCACGACGAGCAGTACTTC.

The rearrangement uses TRBV4-3 and TRBJ2-1, with unresolved D. The CDR3 sequence is 13 residues long. Looked up from germline, CDR1 is LGHNA and CDR2 is YSLEER. The V end was cut by 4 bases, the J end by 4 bases, with 8 bases between. The CDR3 DNA follows: TGCGCCAGCAGCCCCGGCGGATACAATGAGCAGTTCTTC. Amino acids: CASSPGGYNEQFF.

The CDR3 protein is CASSGDLYSNQPQHF. The CDR3 DNA sequence: TGTGCCAGTAGTGGAGACCTGTATAGCAATCAGCCCCAGCATTTT. This chain uses TRBV19 with TRBJ1-5; the D is unclear. Between the trimmed V and J ends, which lost 5 bases and 0 bases, there was a span of 11 bases. There are 15 residues in the CDR3. In germline, CDR1 is LNHDA, CDR2 SQIVND (reference sequence).

This chain connects TRBV7-9 to TRBJ1-4, with D perhaps matching TRBD1 (5 bases). Trimming pared 5 bases from V and 5 bases from J, leaving 12 bases between. CDR1 and CDR2 (germline): SEHNR, FQNEAQ (reference sequence). The CDR3 sequence is 14 residues long. The CDR3 loop reads CASSAGRANEKLFF. The CDR3 DNA reads TGTGCCAGCAGCGCAGGGAGGGCCAATGAAAAACTGTTTTTT.

The chain recombines TRBV10-3 with TRBJ1-4; D might be TRBD1 (6 bases). The V and J ends lost 2 bases and 4 bases respectively, with 14 bases between them. The CDR3 is 16 residues long. Germline CDR1 is ENHRY and CDR2 is SYGVKD. The CDR3 here is CAISEGLTGFNEKLFF. For the CDR3, the DNA is TGTGCCATCAGTGAGGGACTGACAGGATTTAATGAAAAACTGTTTTTT.

This chain uses TRBV4-1 with TRBJ2-6; maybe TRBD2 (5 bases). The CDR3 runs 17 residues. The V and J ends lost 0 bases and 12 bases respectively, with 21 bases between them. Germline lookup yields CDR1 MGHRA and CDR2 YSYEKL. The DNA for the CDR3 is TGCGCCAGCAGCCAAGATTTCGAAGGGATTGGGCTAGCCGTCCTGACTTTC. This sequence encodes CASSQDFEGIGLAVLTF.

In its sample, this clone was seen a few times. The V gene is TRBV13, the J gene TRBJ2-3; 8 bases map to TRBD1. CDR1 is PRHDT and CDR2 is FYEKMQ in the germline V gene (reference sequence). The CDR3 loop spans 15 amino acids. V was clipped by 2 bases and J by 1 base; unmatched bases: 2. DNA for the CDR3: TGTGCCAGCAGCTTATCGGGACAGGGCACAGATACGCAGTATTTT. Translation: CASSLSGQGTDTQYF.

The rearrangement links TRBV13 to TRBJ2-1, with 8 bases matching TRBD2. With 4 bases clipped from V and 8 bases from J, the junction kept 13 bases outside the gene matches. The CDR3 is 16 amino acids. Germline V CDR1 and CDR2: PRHDT, FYEKMQ (reference sequence). This chain's CDR3 is CASSSAGTSPHDEQFF. The CDR3 nucleotides read TGTGCCAGCAGCTCTGCCGGGACTAGTCCTCACGATGAGCAGTTCTTC. Together with reference TRBV13 and TRBJ2-1, the CDR3 gives the full variable domain: AAGVIQSPRHLIKEKRETATLKCYPIPRHDTVYWYQQGPGQDPQFLISFYEKMQSDKGSIPDRFSAQQFSDYHSELNMSSLELGDSALYFCASSSAGTSPHDEQFFGPGTRLTVL.

This clone was counted only a few times. This rearrangement joins TRBV27 to TRBJ1-1; weak D call: TRBD1 (5 bases). This CDR3 region has 14 residues. Trimming removed 6 bases at V and 6 bases at J, with 17 bases between. Germline CDR1 MNHEY, CDR2 SMNVEV (reference sequence). The CDR3 reads CASRYQTGSPEAFF. Here the CDR3 DNA reads TGTGCCAGCAGATACCAAACAGGTTCCCCTGAAGCTTTCTTT.

The chain uses TRBV19 and TRBJ2-3; D gene unclear. Germline CDR1 LNHDA, CDR2 SQIVND (reference sequence). The CDR3 extends over 14 amino acids. V dropped 4 bases and J dropped 3 bases, with 11 bases sitting between them. CDR3 residues: CASSTRAQTDTQYF. CDR3 nucleotide sequence: TGTGCCAGTAGTACTCGGGCGCAGACAGATACGCAGTATTTT.

In regard to this clone: The junction departs from the called germline gene at one end, perhaps through a read error. The chain joins TRBV9 to TRBJ2-2; possible D gene TRBD1, 6 bases. Germline-derived CDR1 and CDR2 are SGDLS and YYNGEE. The CDR3 totals 17 residues. The CDR3 loop reads CANSVPRDTANTGELFF. DNA for the CDR3: TGTGCCAACAGCGTACCTCGGGACACCGCGAACACCGGGGAGCTGTTTTTT.